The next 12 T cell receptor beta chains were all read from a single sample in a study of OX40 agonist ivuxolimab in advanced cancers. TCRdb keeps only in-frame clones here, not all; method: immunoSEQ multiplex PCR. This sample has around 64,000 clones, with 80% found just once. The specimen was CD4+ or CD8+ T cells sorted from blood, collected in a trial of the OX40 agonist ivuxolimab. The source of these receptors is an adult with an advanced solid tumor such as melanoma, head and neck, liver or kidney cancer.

Here the CDR3 reads CASSPGLQVNYGYTF. CDR3 nucleotide sequence: TGTGCCAGCAGCCCTGGACTTCAGGTTAACTATGGCTACACCTTC. The chain joins TRBV5-6 to TRBJ1-2; unclear D gene. V was trimmed by 4 bases and J by 1 base, leaving 14 bases between them. Germline V gene data show CDR1 as SGHDT and CDR2 as YYEEEE. The CDR3 runs to 15 residues.

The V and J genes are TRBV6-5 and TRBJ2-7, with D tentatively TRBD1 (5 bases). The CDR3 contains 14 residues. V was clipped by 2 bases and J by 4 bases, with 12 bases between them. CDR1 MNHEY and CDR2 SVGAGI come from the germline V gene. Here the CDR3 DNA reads TGTGCCAGCAGTTACCAAGGACAACTATACGAGCAGTACTTC. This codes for CASSYQGQLYEQYF.

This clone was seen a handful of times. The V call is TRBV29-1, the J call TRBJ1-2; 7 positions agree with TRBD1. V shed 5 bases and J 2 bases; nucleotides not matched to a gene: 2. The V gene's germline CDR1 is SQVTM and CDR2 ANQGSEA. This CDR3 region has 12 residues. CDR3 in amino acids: CSVTTGNYGYTF. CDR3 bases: TGCAGCGTTACGACAGGGAACTATGGCTACACCTTC.

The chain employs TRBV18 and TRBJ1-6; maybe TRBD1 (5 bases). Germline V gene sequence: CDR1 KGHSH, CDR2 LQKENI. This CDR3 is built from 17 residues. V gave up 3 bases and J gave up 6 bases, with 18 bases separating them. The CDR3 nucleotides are TGTGCCAGCTCACCGAACCCCCCGGGGAGGGGTAATTCACCCCTCCACTTT. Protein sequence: CASSPNPPGRGNSPLHF.

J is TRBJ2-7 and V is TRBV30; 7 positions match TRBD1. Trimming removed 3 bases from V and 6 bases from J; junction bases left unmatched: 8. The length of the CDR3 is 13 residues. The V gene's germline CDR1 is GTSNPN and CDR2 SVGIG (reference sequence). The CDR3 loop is CAWRKGASGEQYF. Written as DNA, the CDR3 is TGTGCCTGGAGGAAGGGGGCGTCTGGCGAGCAGTACTTC.

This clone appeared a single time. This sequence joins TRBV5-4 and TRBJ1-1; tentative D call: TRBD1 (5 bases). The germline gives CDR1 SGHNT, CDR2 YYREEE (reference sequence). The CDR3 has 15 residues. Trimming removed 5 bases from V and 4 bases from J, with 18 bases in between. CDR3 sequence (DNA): TGTGCCAGCAGATCTTCCACCGGGACGGTCACTGAAGCTTTCTTT. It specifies CASRSSTGTVTEAFF.

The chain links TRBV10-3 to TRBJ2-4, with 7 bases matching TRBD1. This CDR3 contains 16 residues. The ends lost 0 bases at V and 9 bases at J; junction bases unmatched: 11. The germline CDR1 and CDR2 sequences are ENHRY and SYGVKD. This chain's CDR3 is CAISESRQGENGIQYF. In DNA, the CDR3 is TGTGCCATCAGTGAGTCGCGGCAGGGGGAGAACGGCATTCAGTACTTC.

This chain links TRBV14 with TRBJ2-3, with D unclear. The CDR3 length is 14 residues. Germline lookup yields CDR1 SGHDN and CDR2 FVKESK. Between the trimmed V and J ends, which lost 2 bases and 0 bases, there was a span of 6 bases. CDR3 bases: TGTGCCAGCAGCCAAACGGGTAGCACAGATACGCAGTATTTT. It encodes CASSQTGSTDTQYF. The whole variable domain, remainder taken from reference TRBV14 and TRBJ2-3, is EAGVTQFPSHSVIEKGQTVTLRCDPISGHDNLYWYRRVMGKEIKFLLHFVKESKQDESGMPNNRFLAERTGGTYSTLKVQPAELEDSGVYFCASSQTGSTDTQYFGPGTRLTVL.

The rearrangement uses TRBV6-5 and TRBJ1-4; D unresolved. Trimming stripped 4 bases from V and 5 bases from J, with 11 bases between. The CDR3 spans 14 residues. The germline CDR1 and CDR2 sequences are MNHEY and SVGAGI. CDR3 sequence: CASSSGLKNEKLFF. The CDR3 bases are TGTGCCAGCAGTTCGGGCCTCAAAAATGAAAAACTGTTTTTT.

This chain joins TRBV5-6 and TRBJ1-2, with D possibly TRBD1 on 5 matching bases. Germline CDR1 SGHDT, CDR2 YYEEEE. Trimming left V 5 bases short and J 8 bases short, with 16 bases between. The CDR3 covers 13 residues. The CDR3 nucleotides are TGTGCCAGCAGTTTTGACAGATCAAACGGCTACACCTTC. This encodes CASSFDRSNGYTF.

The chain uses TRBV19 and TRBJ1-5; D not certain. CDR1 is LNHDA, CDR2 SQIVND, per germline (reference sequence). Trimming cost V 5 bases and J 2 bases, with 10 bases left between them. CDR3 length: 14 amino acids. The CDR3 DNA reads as TGTGCCAGTAGTCCCACCGGGGGCAATCAGCCCCAGCATTTT. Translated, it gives CASSPTGGNQPQHF.

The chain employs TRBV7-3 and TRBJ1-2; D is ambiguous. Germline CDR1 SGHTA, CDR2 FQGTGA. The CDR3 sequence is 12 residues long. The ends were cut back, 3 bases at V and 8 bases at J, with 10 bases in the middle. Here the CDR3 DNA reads TGTGCCAGCAGCTTGGGGTCCGACGGCTACACCTTC. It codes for CASSLGSDGYTF.